The next 6 T cell receptor beta chains were all read from a single sample in a study of blood T cell repertoires in COVID-19. Clones were sequenced by immunoSEQ multiplex PCR, and TCRdb holds only the in-frame ones, with some missing. The repertoire has fewer than 350,000 clones, approximately 86% of them found once; the top ten carry approximately 14%. The sample comprised peripheral blood. These receptors were taken from a woman in her sixties or seventies with COVID-19, enrolled during active disease.

This clone was seen only once. The chain uses TRBV28 and TRBJ2-1, with 12 positions matching TRBD2. This CDR3 contains 17 residues. Germline V gene data show CDR1 as MDHEN and CDR2 as SYDVKM. Trimming at V came to 5 bases and at J to 2 bases, leaving 7 bases not matched to a gene. The CDR3 DNA follows: TGTGCCAGCAGTCCCCCGACTAGCGGGGGACCCTACAATGAGCAGTTCTTC. Protein product: CASSPPTSGGPYNEQFF. The whole variable domain, filled in from reference TRBV28 and TRBJ2-1, reads DVKVTQSSRYLVKRTGEKVFLECVQDMDHENMFWYRQDPGLGLRLIYFSYDVKMKEKGDIPEGYSVSREKKERFSLILESASTNQTSMYLCASSPPTSGGPYNEQFFGPGTRLTVL.

The V gene is TRBV30, the J gene TRBJ2-3; 15 positions agree with TRBD2. The CDR3 spans 16 residues. CDR1 GTSNPN and CDR2 SVGIG come from the germline V gene (reference sequence). V shed 2 bases, J shed 4 bases, and the junction held 4 bases outside the gene matches. CDR3 DNA: TGTGCCTGGAGTCCCGGACTAGCGGGGGGGGCAGATACGCAGTATTTT. This sequence encodes CAWSPGLAGGADTQYF.

CDR3 region: CASTLLAQANQPQHF. CDR3 bases: TGTGCCAGCACCCTGTTGGCACAGGCTAATCAGCCCCAGCATTTT. The J gene is TRBJ1-5, the V gene TRBV2; a weak D match, TRBD1 (5 bases). The germline V gene has CDR1 SNHLY and CDR2 FYNNEI. The CDR3 is made up of 15 amino acids. V was trimmed by 7 bases and J by 4 bases, leaving 17 bases between them.

The chain links TRBV10-3 to TRBJ2-3, with 10 bases aligning to TRBD2. The germline gives CDR1 ENHRY, CDR2 SYGVKD. Germline trimming cut 5 bases from V and 5 bases from J; bases unmatched to any gene: 7. This CDR3 region has 15 residues. CDR3: CAISISGGEGDTQYF. CDR3 coding DNA: TGTGCCATCAGTATCAGCGGGGGGGAAGGAGATACGCAGTATTTT.

The chain employs TRBV9 and TRBJ2-1; TRBD2 matches at 7 bases. The V gene's germline CDR1 is SGDLS and CDR2 YYNGEE. The junction had 8 bases not matched to a gene; V was cut back by 3 bases and J by 2 bases. This CDR3 is 16 amino acids long. The CDR3 DNA sequence: TGTGCCAGCAGCGCCGCTAGCGGCTTCCCCTACAATGAGCAGTTCTTC. Protein product: CASSAASGFPYNEQFF.

The chain uses TRBV19 and TRBJ2-7; maybe TRBD1 (6 bases). The CDR3 spans 14 residues. V lost 5 bases and J lost 1, with 12 bases in between. Germline CDR1 is LNHDA and CDR2 is SQIVND (reference sequence). The CDR3 region has the DNA TGTGCCAGTAGTCTGGGACACGGTTCCTACGAGCAGTACTTC. This translates into CASSLGHGSYEQYF.